This T cell receptor (beta chain) was captured in a study of shared clonotypes between healthy human individuals. Germline-derived CDR1 and CDR2 are SGHTA and FQGNSA. After removal of 4 bases from V and 4 bases from J, the junction contained 3 bases not matched to a gene. The CDR3 spans 13 residues. Whole-study findings and limits: The expectation was that sequencing depth would affect clonotype sharing among donors. A generally larger estimated richness was seen in naive subsets than in memory subsets. Sharing across four donors was highest in naive CD4 (around 5%) and lowest in memory CD8 (0.4%).

Details on this clone: The antigen is not known. This specimen includes other DNA sequences encoding the same CDR3.

For every subset, genomic DNA was evenly distributed across several immunoSEQ plates. Clones were read by immunoSEQ multiplex PCR, and TCRdb kept only the in-frame ones, dropping some. The sample records some 630,000 clones, 60% to 80% being singletons. This chain uses TRBV7-2 with TRBJ1-2; TRBD1 matches 7 bases. This TCR came from a woman aged 25 to 45 in good health. Sequencing input: memory CD4+ T cells sorted from blood. The sample's subset: CD45RA-negative fraction. CDR3 DNA: TGTGCCAGCAGCTCGAGACAGGGCTATGGCTACACCTTC. This encodes CASSSRQGYGYTF.